Below, 26 T cell receptor beta chains from the same sample are listed, as sequenced in a study of Graves' ophthalmopathy and Graves' hyperthyroidism. RNA transcripts were the source from which TCR beta CDR3 regions were amplified. First-round RT-PCR used HTBI primers; second-round multiplex PCR followed. One entry per CDR3 protein, called by TCRdb with MiXCR from the multiplex PCR reads. The sample lists some 750,000 distinct CDR3 sequences; 40% were seen once. Input material: peripheral blood. The receptors stem from an adult man with Graves' ophthalmopathy.

This clonotype was recorded a few times. Compared with germline, one end of the junction differs, possibly owing to a read error. The chain employs TRBV24-1 and TRBJ1-5, with D possibly matching TRBD1 (6 bases). CDR3 size: 15 residues. Per germline, CDR1 KGHDR and CDR2 SFDVKD. CDR3 sequence reads: CASSSPGHTNQPQHF. The CDR3, as DNA: TGTGCCAGCAGTTCGCCGGGACACACAAATCAGCCCCAGCATTTT.

This clonotype was seen ten or more times. The V gene is TRBV24-1, the J gene TRBJ2-2; D gene uncertain. V was shortened by 4 bases and J by 3 bases, with 5 bases between the two germline ends. The CDR3 length is 13 residues. Germline V gives CDR1 KGHDR, CDR2 SFDVKD. CDR3 coding DNA: TGTGCCACCAGTGACCGATACACCGGGGAGCTGTTTTTT. Protein product: CATSDRYTGELFF.

The CDR3 loop reads CASSLSGQGIDEQYF. The CDR3 region has the DNA TGCGCCAGCAGCTTGAGCGGACAGGGTATAGACGAGCAGTACTTC. The genes are TRBV5-1 and TRBJ2-7; 8 bases are shared with TRBD1. CDR1 and CDR2 from the germline V gene are SGHRS and YFSETQ. V lost 1 base to trimming and J lost 5 bases; unmatched junction nucleotides: 8. This CDR3 is 15 amino acids long. The complete variable domain, with remaining parts taken from reference TRBV5-1 and TRBJ2-7, reads KAGVTQTPRYLIKTRGQQVTLSCSPISGHRSVSWYQQTPGQGLQFLFEYFSETQRNKGNFPGRFSGRQFSNSRSEMNVSTLELGDSALYLCASSLSGQGIDEQYFGPGTRLTVT.

This clonotype was observed many times. This rearrangement joins TRBV29-1 to TRBJ2-7; TRBD2 aligns across 8 bases. This CDR3 has 14 amino acids. Trimming took 2 bases from V and 2 from J; bases not matched to a gene: 5. Looked up from germline, CDR1 is SQVTM and CDR2 is ANQGSEA. CDR3 nucleotide sequence: TGCAGCGTTGAATTAGCGGGGATTACCTACGAGCAGTACTTC. This sequence encodes CSVELAGITYEQYF.

This clonotype appeared many times. The gene calls are TRBV14 and TRBJ1-3; D is unresolved. The CDR3 has 11 amino acids. CDR1 and CDR2 from the germline V gene are SGHDN and FVKESK. V lost 5 bases and J lost 4, with 3 bases in between. The CDR3 sequence: CASSWGNTIYF. The CDR3 DNA sequence: TGTGCCAGCAGCTGGGGAAACACCATATATTTT.

The rearrangement links TRBV24-1 to TRBJ1-5; D possibly corresponds to TRBD1 (5 bases). This CDR3 comprises 15 residues. The ends were cut back, 6 bases at V and 2 bases at J, with 13 bases in the middle. Germline CDR1 KGHDR, CDR2 SFDVKD. As DNA, the CDR3 is TGTGCCACCAGTTACAGGAGGGTAGGCAATCAGCCCCAGCATTTT. Encoded protein: CATSYRRVGNQPQHF.

This clonotype was picked up many times. The chain couples TRBV10-3 to TRBJ2-5; the match to TRBD2 covers 9 bases. Germline CDR1 is ENHRY and CDR2 is SYGVKD. Trimming at V came to 5 bases and at J to 2 bases, leaving 3 bases not matched to a gene. The CDR3 totals 14 residues. CDR3 nucleotides: TGTGCCATCAGTAGCGGGGGGTCTCAAGAGACCCAGTACTTC. Protein product: CAISSGGSQETQYF.

This clonotype showed up just a few times. The gene calls are TRBV2 and TRBJ2-7, with 8 bases that match TRBD1. The CDR3 has 16 amino acids. From germline, CDR1 is SNHLY and CDR2 FYNNEI. Germline trimming cut 5 bases from V and 3 bases from J; bases unmatched to any gene: 12. CDR3 DNA: TGTGCCAGCAGTTACTCGAGGGCAGGGGGCATCTACGAGCAGTACTTC. Translated, it gives CASSYSRAGGIYEQYF.

A word on this clonotype: A read error is possible here, since a much larger clone lies one base away. The chain joins TRBV11-2 to TRBJ2-5; TRBD2 might be the D (6 bases). The length of the CDR3 is 13 residues. Germline CDR1 is SGHAT and CDR2 is FQNNGV. The CDR3 bases are TGTGCCAGCAGCTTGGACTACCAAGATACCCAGTACTTC. This codes for CASSLDYQDTQYF. Full variable domain (outside the CDR3, taken from reference TRBV11-2 and TRBJ2-5): EAGVAQSPRYKIIEKRQSVAFWCNPISGHATLYWYQQILGQGPKLLIQFQNNGVVDDSQLPKDRFSAERLKGVDSTLKIQPAKLEDSAVYLCASSLDYQDTQYFGPGTRLLVL.

This clonotype was seen a few times. The rearrangement uses TRBV6-2 or TRBV6-3 and TRBJ2-7; either TRBD1 or TRBD2 may fit D (5 bases each). The length of the CDR3 is 14 residues. Germline CDR1 is MNHEY and CDR2 is SVGEGT. Trimming cost V 6 bases and J 3 bases, with 15 bases left between them. The CDR3 DNA is TGTGCCAGCAGGACACTAGGGGTTGGCTACGAGCAGTACTTC. It yields the protein CASRTLGVGYEQYF.

This clonotype was counted a few times. The chain uses TRBV7-3 and TRBJ2-7; D uncertain. The germline CDR1 and CDR2 sequences are SGHTA and FQGTGA. The CDR3 runs to 13 residues. Deletions cut 3 bases from V and 2 bases from J, with 8 bases between. CDR3 amino acids: CASSFRPPYEQYF. The CDR3, as DNA: TGTGCCAGCAGCTTTCGGCCCCCCTACGAGCAGTACTTC.

This clonotype was seen only a few times. This chain links TRBV7-9 with TRBJ2-7, with 11 bases that match TRBD1. Germline V gene lookup returns CDR1 SEHNR and CDR2 FQNEAQ (reference sequence). The CDR3 covers 15 residues. Trimming at V came to 4 bases and at J to 7 bases, leaving 9 bases not matched to a gene. The CDR3, as DNA: TGTGCCAGCAGCTGGACAGGGGGCGAGGGGGGTGAGCAGTACTTC. It yields the protein CASSWTGGEGGEQYF.

For this clonotype: The CDR3 end shows no conserved phenylalanine or tryptophan, and so a read error is likely. The limits of the CDR3 on the DNA are not certain, so only TCRdb's listed CDR3 is given. The chain couples TRBV24-1 to TRBJ1-4; the table's D call of TRBD1 was not tested on the DNA. The CDR3 sequence runs 8 residues, both termini included. Germline CDR1 is KGHDR and CDR2 is SFDVKD. The CDR3 loop is CATSDPDR.

In this sample, this clonotype turned up many times. This sequence joins TRBV7-8 and TRBJ2-5; 11 bases agree with TRBD2. CDR1 is SGHVS, CDR2 FQNEAQ, per germline. The CDR3 spans 16 residues. Germline trimming cut 1 base from V and 0 bases from J; bases unmatched to any gene: 1. For the CDR3, the DNA is TGTGCCAGCAGCTTAGGACTAGCGGGATACCAAGAGACCCAGTACTTC. Encoded protein: CASSLGLAGYQETQYF.

In its sample, this clonotype was seen a few times. J is TRBJ2-2 and V is TRBV19; 12 nucleotides match TRBD2. V was clipped by 10 bases and J by 7 bases; unmatched bases: 7. The CDR3 loop spans 14 amino acids. CDR1 and CDR2 from the germline V gene are LNHDA and SQIVND (reference sequence). The DNA for the CDR3 is TGTGCCACCAGACTAGCGGGAGCCGGCGGGGAGCTGTTTTTT. This sequence encodes CATRLAGAGGELFF.

This clonotype was detected a few times. The chain uses TRBV5-1 and TRBJ1-6; D is possibly TRBD1 (6 bases). The germline CDR1 and CDR2 sequences are SGHRS and YFSETQ. The V end was cut by 4 bases, the J end by 8 bases, with 31 bases between. The CDR3 consists of 20 residues. CDR3 DNA: TGCGCCAGCAGCAGAGGGACAACGCAAATAAGGGAGTCCGAATATTCACCCCTCCACTTT. Translation: CASSRGTTQIRESEYSPLHF.

This clonotype was seen at least ten times. The V gene is TRBV7-3, the J gene TRBJ2-5; D is uncertain. Trimming took off 2 bases at V and 5 bases at J, with 9 bases between the two ends. Germline-derived CDR1 and CDR2 are SGHTA and FQGTGA. The CDR3 is 13 residues long. The CDR3, as DNA: TGTGCCAGCAGCTTAGCCGCCGGGGAGACCCAGTACTTC. It yields the protein CASSLAAGETQYF.

The chain employs TRBV29-1 and TRBJ2-7, with 10 bases fitting TRBD1. This CDR3 comprises 15 residues. The germline V gene has CDR1 SQVTM and CDR2 ANQGSEA. V dropped 7 bases and J dropped 3; count of bases not matched to a gene: 12. Here the CDR3 reads CSAEGQTGGYYEQYF. CDR3 DNA: TGCAGCGCCGAGGGCCAGACAGGGGGCTACTACGAGCAGTACTTC.

There are a few counts of this clonotype. The CDR3 DNA reads as TGTGCCAGCAGCCCGTATGGGAGGGAGACCCAGTACTTC. Its protein product is CASSPYGRETQYF. The chain employs TRBV7-9 and TRBJ2-5; TRBD2 is a possible D gene (6 bases). Trimming cost V 5 bases and J 5 bases, with 12 bases left between them. Germline CDR1 is SEHNR and CDR2 is FQNEAQ (reference sequence). The CDR3 sequence is 13 residues long. The variable domain in full, with the rest retrieved from reference TRBV7-9 and TRBJ2-5, is DTGVSQNPRHKITKRGQNVTFRCDPISEHNRLYWYRQTLGQGPEFLTYFQNEAQLEKSRLLSDRFSAERPKGSFSTLEIQRTEQGDSAMYLCASSPYGRETQYFGPGTRLLVL.

This clonotype has at least ten counts. This CDR3 reads CASSSQGTGNTIYF. CDR3 in DNA: TGTGCCAGCAGTTCACAGGGTACTGGAAACACCATATATTTT. The chain combines TRBV6-6 with TRBJ1-3; a possible D gene is TRBD1 (6 bases). The CDR3 loop spans 14 amino acids. With 4 bases removed from V and 2 bases from J, the gap between germline ends came to 9 bases. Germline CDR1 MNHNY, CDR2 SVGAGI (reference sequence).

This clonotype has just a few counts. The chain recombines TRBV20-1 with TRBJ1-2; 9 bases fit TRBD1. Germline V gene data show CDR1 as DFQATT and CDR2 as SNEGSKA (reference sequence). The CDR3 totals 14 residues. V lost 2 bases and J lost 5; bases outside the gene matches: 6. The CDR3 sequence is CSARSPGQGYGYTF. CDR3 sequence (DNA): TGCAGTGCTAGATCCCCGGGACAGGGTTATGGCTACACCTTC.

V usage is TRBV2 and J usage is TRBJ1-2; D perhaps matches TRBD1 (5 bases). This CDR3 region has 12 residues. Trimming took 1 base from V and 11 from J, leaving 11 bases between them. Germline CDR1 reads SNHLY; CDR2 reads FYNNEI. CDR3 amino acids: CASSEGGRSYTF. CDR3 nucleotides: TGTGCCAGCAGTGAAGGGGGCCGATCATACACCTTC.

The chain employs TRBV24-1 and TRBJ2-3; D remains ambiguous. The V gene lost 2 bases and the J gene lost 4 bases, with 15 bases spanning the gap. CDR3 length: 16 residues. Germline V gene lookup returns CDR1 KGHDR and CDR2 SFDVKD. The CDR3 here is CATSDSRPSQADTQYF. The CDR3, as DNA: TGTGCCACCAGTGATTCACGGCCCAGTCAAGCAGATACGCAGTATTTT.

This clonotype appeared a single time. This chain joins TRBV7-2 and TRBJ2-1, with a weak D call TRBD1 (5 bases). V was clipped by 1 base and J by 10 bases, with 11 bases between them. CDR1 and CDR2 from the germline V gene are SGHTA and FQGNSA. This CDR3 has 13 amino acids. The CDR3 nucleotides are TGTGCCAGCAGCTTAGACAGGTTTGAGGAGCAGTTCTTC. This gives the protein CASSLDRFEEQFF.

In its sample, this clonotype was seen a few times. The gene calls are TRBV2 and TRBJ2-7, with a possible D match to TRBD2 (6 bases). Germline V gene sequence: CDR1 SNHLY, CDR2 FYNNEI. CDR3 length equals 15 residues. V gave up 5 bases and J gave up 2 bases, with 16 bases separating them. The CDR3 is CASSYGGSGTYEQYF. DNA for the CDR3: TGTGCCAGCAGTTACGGGGGAAGCGGAACCTACGAGCAGTACTTC.

V gene TRBV20-1 combines with J gene TRBJ1-3, with 9 bases that match TRBD1. The CDR3 runs 15 residues. The germline gives CDR1 DFQATT, CDR2 SNEGSKA (reference sequence). Trimming cost V 6 bases and J 3 bases; bases outside gene matches: 9. CDR3 in DNA: TGCAGTGCCGTCACAGGGGGCGTCTTTGGAAACACCATATATTTT. Translation gives CSAVTGGVFGNTIYF.